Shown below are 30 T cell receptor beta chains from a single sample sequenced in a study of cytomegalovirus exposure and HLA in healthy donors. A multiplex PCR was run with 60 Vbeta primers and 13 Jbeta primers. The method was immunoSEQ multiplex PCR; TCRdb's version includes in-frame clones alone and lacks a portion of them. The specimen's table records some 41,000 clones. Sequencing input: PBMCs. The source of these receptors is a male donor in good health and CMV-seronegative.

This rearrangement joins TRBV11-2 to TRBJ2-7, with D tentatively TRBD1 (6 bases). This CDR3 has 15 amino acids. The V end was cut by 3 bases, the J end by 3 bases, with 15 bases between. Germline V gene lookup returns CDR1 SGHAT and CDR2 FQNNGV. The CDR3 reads CASSFYLEGGYEQYF. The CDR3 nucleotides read TGTGCCAGCAGCTTTTACCTTGAAGGGGGCTACGAGCAGTACTTC.

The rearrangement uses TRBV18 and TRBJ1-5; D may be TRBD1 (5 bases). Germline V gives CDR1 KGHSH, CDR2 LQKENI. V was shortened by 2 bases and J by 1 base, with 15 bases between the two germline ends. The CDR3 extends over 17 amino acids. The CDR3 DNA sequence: TGTGCCAGCTCACCAATCCTTAACAGGCCCAGCAATCAGCCCCAGCATTTT. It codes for CASSPILNRPSNQPQHF.

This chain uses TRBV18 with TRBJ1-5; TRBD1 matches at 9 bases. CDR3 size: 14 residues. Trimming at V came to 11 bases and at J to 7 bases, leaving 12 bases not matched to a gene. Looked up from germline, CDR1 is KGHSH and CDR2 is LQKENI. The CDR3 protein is CASRGQGTSQPQHF. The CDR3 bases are TGTGCCTCCAGGGGACAGGGAACGTCGCAGCCCCAGCATTTT.

The CDR3 loop is CASYPGGASWGDTQYF. CDR3 sequence (DNA): TGTGCCAGTTACCCGGGAGGGGCCTCCTGGGGAGATACGCAGTATTTT. The chain employs TRBV18 and TRBJ2-3, with 8 bases fitting TRBD2. V shed 9 bases and J 5 bases; nucleotides not matched to a gene: 16. The CDR3 runs 16 residues. Per germline, CDR1 KGHSH and CDR2 LQKENI.

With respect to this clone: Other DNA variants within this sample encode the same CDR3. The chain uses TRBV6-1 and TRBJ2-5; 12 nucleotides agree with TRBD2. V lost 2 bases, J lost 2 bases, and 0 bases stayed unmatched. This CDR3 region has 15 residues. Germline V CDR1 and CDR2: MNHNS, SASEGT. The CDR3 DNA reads TGTGCCAGCAGTGAACTAGCGGGGGGGCAAGAGACCCAGTACTTC. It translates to CASSELAGGQETQYF.

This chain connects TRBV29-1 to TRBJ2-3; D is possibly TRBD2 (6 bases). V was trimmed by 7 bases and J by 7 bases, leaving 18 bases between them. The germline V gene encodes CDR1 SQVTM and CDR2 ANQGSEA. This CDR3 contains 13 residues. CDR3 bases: TGCAGCGCTCTACCGGGAGAGGGACATACGCAGTATTTT. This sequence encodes CSALPGEGHTQYF.

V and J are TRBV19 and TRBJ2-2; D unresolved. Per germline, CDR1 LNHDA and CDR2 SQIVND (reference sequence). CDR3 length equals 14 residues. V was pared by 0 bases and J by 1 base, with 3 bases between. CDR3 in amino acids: CASSIDLNTGELFF. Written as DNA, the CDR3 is TGTGCCAGTAGTATAGACCTGAACACCGGGGAGCTGTTTTTT.

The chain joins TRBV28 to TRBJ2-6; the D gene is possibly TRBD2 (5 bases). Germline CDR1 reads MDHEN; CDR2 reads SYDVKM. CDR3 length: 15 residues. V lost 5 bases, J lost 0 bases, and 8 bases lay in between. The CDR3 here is CASSIGVSGANVLTF. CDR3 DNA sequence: TGTGCCAGCAGTATCGGGGTCTCTGGGGCCAACGTCCTGACTTTC.

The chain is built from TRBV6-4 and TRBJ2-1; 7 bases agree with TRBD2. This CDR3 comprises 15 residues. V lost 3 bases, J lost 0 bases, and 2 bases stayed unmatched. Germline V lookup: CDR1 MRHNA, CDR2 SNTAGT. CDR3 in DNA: TGTGCCAGCAGTGAAGCTAGCGGCTCCTACAATGAGCAGTTCTTC. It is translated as CASSEASGSYNEQFF.

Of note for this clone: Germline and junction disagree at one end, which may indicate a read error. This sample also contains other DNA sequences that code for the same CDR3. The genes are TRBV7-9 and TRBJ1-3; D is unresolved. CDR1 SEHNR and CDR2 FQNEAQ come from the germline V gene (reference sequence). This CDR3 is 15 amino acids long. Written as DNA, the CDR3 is TGCGCCAGCAGCCCAACCCTAGCTTCTGGAAACACCATATATTTT. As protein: CASSPTLASGNTIYF.

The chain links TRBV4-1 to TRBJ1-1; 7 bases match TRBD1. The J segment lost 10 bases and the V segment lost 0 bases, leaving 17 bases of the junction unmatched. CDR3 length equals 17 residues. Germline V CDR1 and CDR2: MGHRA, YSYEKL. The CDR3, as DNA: TGCGCCAGCAGCCAAGATCAGGGACAGCTGTCTTACCGAGGAGCTTTCTTT. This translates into CASSQDQGQLSYRGAFF.

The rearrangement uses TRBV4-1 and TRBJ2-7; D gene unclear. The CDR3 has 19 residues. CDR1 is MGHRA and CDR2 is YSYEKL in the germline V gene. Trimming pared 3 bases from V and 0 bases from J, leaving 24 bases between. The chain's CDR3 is CASSHVASRRVRGSYEQYF. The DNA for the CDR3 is TGCGCCAGCAGCCACGTAGCCTCCAGACGGGTCCGAGGCTCCTACGAGCAGTACTTC.

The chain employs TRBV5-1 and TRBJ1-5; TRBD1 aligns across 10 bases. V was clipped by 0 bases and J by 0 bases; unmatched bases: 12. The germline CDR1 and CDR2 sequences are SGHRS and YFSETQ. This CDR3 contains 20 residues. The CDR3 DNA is TGCGCCAGCAGCTTGGGGGCGGGGACAGGGGCGATTGGTAGCAATCAGCCCCAGCATTTT. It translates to CASSLGAGTGAIGSNQPQHF.

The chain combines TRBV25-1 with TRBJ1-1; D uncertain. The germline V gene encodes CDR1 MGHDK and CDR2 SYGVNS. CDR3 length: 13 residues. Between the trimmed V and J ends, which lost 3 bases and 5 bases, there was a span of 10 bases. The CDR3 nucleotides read TGTGCCAGCAGTGACCGGGAGCGGACTGAAGCTTTCTTT. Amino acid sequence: CASSDRERTEAFF.

CDR3 sequence (DNA): TGTGCCAGCATGAAGACAGGGGGCCGAAATTCACCCCTCCACTTT. Translated: CASMKTGGRNSPLHF. The genes are TRBV6-5 and TRBJ1-6; 10 positions agree with TRBD1. This CDR3 contains 15 residues. V was clipped by 7 bases and J by 7 bases; unmatched bases: 7. Germline V gene lookup returns CDR1 MNHEY and CDR2 SVGAGI.

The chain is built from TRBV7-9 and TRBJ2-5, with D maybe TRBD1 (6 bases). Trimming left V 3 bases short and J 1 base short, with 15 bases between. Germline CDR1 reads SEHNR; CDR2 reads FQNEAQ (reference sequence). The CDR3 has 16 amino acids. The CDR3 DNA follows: TGTGCCAGCAGCTTCCTGGTAGGACAGATCCAAGAGACCCAGTACTTC. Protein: CASSFLVGQIQETQYF. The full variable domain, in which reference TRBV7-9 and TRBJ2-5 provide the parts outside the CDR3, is DTGVSQNPRHKITKRGQNVTFRCDPISEHNRLYWYRQTLGQGPEFLTYFQNEAQLEKSRLLSDRFSAERPKGSFSTLEIQRTEQGDSAMYLCASSFLVGQIQETQYFGPGTRLLVL.

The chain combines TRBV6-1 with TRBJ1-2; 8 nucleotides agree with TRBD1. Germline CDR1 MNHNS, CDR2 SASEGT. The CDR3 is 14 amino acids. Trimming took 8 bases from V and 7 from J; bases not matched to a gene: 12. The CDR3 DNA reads TGTGCCAGCCTCAAAGACAGGGGCAGAGTTGGCTACACCTTC. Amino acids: CASLKDRGRVGYTF.

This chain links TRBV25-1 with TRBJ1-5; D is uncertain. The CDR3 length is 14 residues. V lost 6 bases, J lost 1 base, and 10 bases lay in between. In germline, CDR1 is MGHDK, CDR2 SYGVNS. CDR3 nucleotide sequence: TGTGCCAGCAGCTCTCAGGTGAGCAATCAGCCCCAGCATTTT. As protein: CASSSQVSNQPQHF.

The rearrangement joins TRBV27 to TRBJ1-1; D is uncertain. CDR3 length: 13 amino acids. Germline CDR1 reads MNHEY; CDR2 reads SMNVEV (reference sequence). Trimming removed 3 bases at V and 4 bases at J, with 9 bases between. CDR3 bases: TGTGCCAGCAGTTTGCGGGTGTCCACTGAAGCTTTCTTT. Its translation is CASSLRVSTEAFF.

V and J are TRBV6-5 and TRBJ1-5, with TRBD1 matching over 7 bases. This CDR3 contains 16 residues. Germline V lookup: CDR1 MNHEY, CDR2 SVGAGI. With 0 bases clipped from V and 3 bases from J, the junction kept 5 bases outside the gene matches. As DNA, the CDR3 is TGTGCCAGCAGTTACTCGCCGACAGGGTCCAATCAGCCCCAGCATTTT. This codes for CASSYSPTGSNQPQHF.

The DNA for the CDR3 is TGTGCCAGCAGTTACGATCGGGGGAGAAATTCACCCCTCCACTTT. Its protein product is CASSYDRGRNSPLHF. V and J are TRBV2 and TRBJ1-6; possible D gene TRBD1, 5 bases. The CDR3 extends over 15 amino acids. Trimming removed 5 bases at V and 7 bases at J, with 15 bases between. Germline values: CDR1 SNHLY, CDR2 FYNNEI.

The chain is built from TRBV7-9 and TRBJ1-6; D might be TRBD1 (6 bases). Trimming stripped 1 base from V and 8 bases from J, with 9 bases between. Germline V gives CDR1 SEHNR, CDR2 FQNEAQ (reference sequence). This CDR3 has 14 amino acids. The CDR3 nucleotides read TGTGCCAGCAGCTTAGGGACAGTCTATTCACCCCTCCACTTT. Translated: CASSLGTVYSPLHF.

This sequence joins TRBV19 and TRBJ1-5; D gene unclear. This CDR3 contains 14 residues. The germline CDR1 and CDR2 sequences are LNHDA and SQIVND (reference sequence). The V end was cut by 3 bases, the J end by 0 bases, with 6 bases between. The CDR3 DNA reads TGTGCCAGTAGTATCCGGAGTAGCAATCAGCCCCAGCATTTT. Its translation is CASSIRSSNQPQHF. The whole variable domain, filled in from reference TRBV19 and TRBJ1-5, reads DGGITQSPKYLFRKEGQNVTLSCEQNLNHDAMYWYRQDPGQGLRLIYYSQIVNDFQKGDIAEGYSVSREKKESFPLTVTSAQKNPTAFYLCASSIRSSNQPQHFGDGTRLSIL.

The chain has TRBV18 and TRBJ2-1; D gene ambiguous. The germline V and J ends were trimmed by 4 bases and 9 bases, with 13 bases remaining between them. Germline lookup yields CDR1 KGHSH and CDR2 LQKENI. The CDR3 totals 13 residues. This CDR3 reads CASSLDQEFEQFF. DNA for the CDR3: TGTGCCAGCTCACTAGACCAGGAATTTGAGCAGTTCTTC.

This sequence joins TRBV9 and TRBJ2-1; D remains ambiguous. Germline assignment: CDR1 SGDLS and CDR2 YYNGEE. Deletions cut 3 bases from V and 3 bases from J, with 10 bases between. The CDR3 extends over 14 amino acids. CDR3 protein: CASSEEANYNEQFF. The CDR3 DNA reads TGTGCCAGCAGCGAAGAAGCCAACTACAATGAGCAGTTCTTC.

CDR3 amino acids: CAISDSDRGNTGELFF. CDR3 sequence (DNA): TGTGCCATCAGTGACTCGGACAGGGGGAACACCGGGGAGCTGTTTTTT. The chain recombines TRBV10-3 with TRBJ2-2; 9 nucleotides line up with TRBD1. V was pared by 3 bases and J by 1 base, with 3 bases of the junction left unmatched. This CDR3 comprises 16 residues. Germline loops: CDR1 ENHRY, CDR2 SYGVKD.

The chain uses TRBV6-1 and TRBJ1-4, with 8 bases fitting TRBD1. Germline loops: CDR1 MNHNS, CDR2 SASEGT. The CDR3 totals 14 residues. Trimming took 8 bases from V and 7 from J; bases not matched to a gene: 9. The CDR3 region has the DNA TGTGCCAGCCTCGCAGACAGGGGACGTGAAAAACTGTTTTTT. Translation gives CASLADRGREKLFF.

The CDR3, as DNA: TGTGCCAGCAGCTCATATCTAGCCACAGATACGCAGTATTTT. This encodes CASSSYLATDTQYF. The chain recombines TRBV7-2 with TRBJ2-3, with a tentative D call TRBD2 (5 bases). The CDR3 loop spans 14 amino acids. V lost 4 bases and J lost 2, with 10 bases in between. The germline V gene has CDR1 SGHTA and CDR2 FQGNSA. Full variable domain (rest looked up from reference TRBV7-2 and TRBJ2-3): GAGVSQSPSNKVTEKGKDVELRCDPISGHTALYWYRQSLGQGLEFLIYFQGNSAPDKSGLPSDRFSAERTGGSVSTLTIQRTQQEDSAVYLCASSSYLATDTQYFGPGTRLTVL.

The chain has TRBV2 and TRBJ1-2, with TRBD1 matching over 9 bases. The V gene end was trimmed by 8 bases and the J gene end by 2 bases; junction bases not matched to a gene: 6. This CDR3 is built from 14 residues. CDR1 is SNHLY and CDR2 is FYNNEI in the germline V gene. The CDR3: CASRPGTGNYGYTF. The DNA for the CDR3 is TGTGCCAGCCGTCCCGGGACAGGGAACTATGGCTACACCTTC. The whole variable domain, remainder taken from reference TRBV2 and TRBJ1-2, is EPEVTQTPSHQVTQMGQEVILRCVPISNHLYFYWYRQILGQKVEFLVSFYNNEISEKSEIFDDQFSVERPDGSNFTLKIRSTKLEDSAMYFCASRPGTGNYGYTFGSGTRLTVV.

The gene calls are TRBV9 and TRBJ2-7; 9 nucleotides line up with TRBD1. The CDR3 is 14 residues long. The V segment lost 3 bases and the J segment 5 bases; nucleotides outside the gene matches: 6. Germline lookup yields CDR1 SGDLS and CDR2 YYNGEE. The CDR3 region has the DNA TGTGCCAGCAGCGCTTCACAGGGGGCAAACGAGCAGTACTTC. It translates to CASSASQGANEQYF. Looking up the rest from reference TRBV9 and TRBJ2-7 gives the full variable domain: DSGVTQTPKHLITATGQRVTLRCSPRSGDLSVYWYQQSLDQGLQFLIQYYNGEERAKGNILERFSAQQFPDLHSELNLSSLELGDSALYFCASSASQGANEQYFGPGTRLTVT.